Listed below are T cell receptor beta chains from one sample, sequenced in a study of cytomegalovirus exposure and HLA in healthy donors. TCRdb's table, derived via immunoSEQ multiplex PCR, lists solely in-frame clones and lacks some. The sample holds more than 130,000 clones; 60% to 80% are singletons and the top ten take around 5%. Sequencing used PBMCs. Every receptor here comes from a male donor in good health and CMV-seronegative. CDR3s include the opening cysteine and the closing phenylalanine or tryptophan. D genes are given only for firm matches. Size is omitted from some rows. Given values are once, few, many or a class for expanded clones.

size | J | D | V | DNA | CDR3
. | TRBJ1-6 | TRBD1 | TRBV2 | TGTGCCAGCACGAGTTCGGACAGGGCTTCACCCCTCCACTTT | CASTSSDRASPLHF
. | TRBJ2-5 | . | TRBV28 | TGTGCCAGCACACAGGGAAGGGGATTCGGAGAGACCCAGTACTTC | CASTQGRGFGETQYF
. | TRBJ1-4 | . | TRBV5-1 | TGCGCCAGCAGCCCGGACAGCTTTAATGAAAAACTGTTTTTT | CASSPDSFNEKLFF
. | TRBJ2-3 | TRBD1 | TRBV6-1 | TGTGCCAGCAGTGCCAGGGGGATGAGAACAGATACGCAGTATTTT | CASSARGMRTDTQYF
. | TRBJ2-1 | . | TRBV19 | TGTGCCAGTAGCTTAGGACTGAACTACAATGAGCAGTTCTTC | CASSLGLNYNEQFF
. | TRBJ2-3 | . | TRBV19 | TGTGCCAGTAGTAAACAGTTCACAGATACGCAGTATTTT | CASSKQFTDTQYF
. | TRBJ2-5 | TRBD2 | TRBV29-1 | TGCAGCGCGACCGGGACTAGCGGGGAGAAAGAGACCCAGTACTTC | CSATGTSGEKETQYF
. | TRBJ1-2 | . | TRBV7-9 | TGTTCCAGCAGCTCCGTCATAGGCGGGACGGGATATGGCTACACCTTC | CSSSSVIGGTGYGYTF
. | TRBJ2-3 | . | TRBV6-5 | TGTGCCAGCAGTTACGTCCTGGGGGGAGATACGCAGTATTTT | CASSYVLGGDTQYF
once | TRBJ1-1 | TRBD1 | TRBV27 | TGTGCCAGCCGGCGGACAGGGCGGGTGGATGAAGCTTTCTTT | CASRRTGRVDEAFF
. | TRBJ1-1 | TRBD1 | TRBV10-3 | TGTGCCATCAGTGAGTGGGGACAGGGAGAGAACACTGAAGCTTTCTTT | CAISEWGQGENTEAFF
. | TRBJ2-7 | . | TRBV11-2 | TGTGCCAGCAGCTTAGATCTTGTCAGAACATACGAGCAGTACTTC | CASSLDLVRTYEQYF
. | TRBJ1-4 | . | TRBV27 | TGTGCCAGCAGTTTAGGAGGAGGTGAAAAACTGTTTTTT | CASSLGGGEKLFF
. | TRBJ1-5 | . | TRBV7-9 | TGTGCCAGCAGCTTAGGGGGGGGCGCGGGTCAGCCCCAGCATTTT | CASSLGGGAGQPQHF
. | TRBJ2-1 | TRBD1 | TRBV7-9 | TGTTCCAGCAGCTCCCCCACGGAGGGACAGGGGGTCAATGAGCAGTTCTTC | CSSSSPTEGQGVNEQFF
few | TRBJ2-2 | TRBD1 | TRBV27 | TGTGCCAGCAGGGGACAGCCTACGAACACCGGGGAGCTGTTTTTT | CASRGQPTNTGELFF
few | TRBJ1-3 | TRBD1 | TRBV18 | TGTGCCAGCTCACCCCGACAGGGAACTGGAAACACCATATATTTT | CASSPRQGTGNTIYF
. | TRBJ1-4 | TRBD1 | TRBV2 | TGTGCCAGCGGGCGGGACAGGGATGAAAAACTGTTTTTT | CASGRDRDEKLFF
few | TRBJ1-1 | . | TRBV18 | TGTGCCAGCTCACAAGGGGGCACTGAAGCTTTCTTT | CASSQGGTEAFF
. | TRBJ2-5 | . | TRBV5-1 | TGCGCCAGCAGCTCCCTACAGGGTTCCATAGAGACCCAGTACTTC | CASSSLQGSIETQYF
. | TRBJ1-1 | TRBD1 | TRBV5-1 | TGCGCCAGCAGGGAATTTTCCTCAGGGGGAGAAACTGAAGCTTTCTTT | CASREFSSGGETEAFF
. | TRBJ1-2 | TRBD1 | TRBV7-2 | TGTGCCAGCAGCCCCCCCAGTGGGTCAGGGGGCGAGTATGGCTACACCTTC | CASSPPSGSGGEYGYTF
. | TRBJ1-3 | . | TRBV19 | TGTGCCAGTAGTTCCCTCCTTGGAAACACCATATATTTT | CASSSLLGNTIYF
. | TRBJ1-1 | . | TRBV6-5 | TGTGCCAGCAGTATACAGGGAGGGGGATCGCGAGCTTTCTTT | CASSIQGGGSRAFF
. | TRBJ1-3 | TRBD1 | TRBV5-1 | TGCGCCAGCAGCCCGGGACAGGCTGGAAACACCATATATTTT | CASSPGQAGNTIYF
. | TRBJ2-3 | TRBD2 | TRBV7-2 | TGTGCCAGCAGCTTAGTATTTCAGGCTAGCGGGGGGGCAGATACGCAGTATTTT | CASSLVFQASGGADTQYF
. | TRBJ2-7 | . | TRBV6-5 | TGTGCCAGCAAGGGGGGGGCCCATTCCTACGAGCAGTACTTC | CASKGGAHSYEQYF
. | TRBJ2-1 | . | TRBV4-2 | TGTGCCAGCAGCCAAAGCCACACGACAGACGACAATGAGCAGTTCTTC | CASSQSHTTDDNEQFF
few | TRBJ2-7 | . | TRBV6-5 | TGTGCCACCCGATACGAAAGGGGGAGCTACGAGCAGTACTTC | CATRYERGSYEQYF
. | TRBJ2-3 | TRBD2 | TRBV7-2 | TGTGCCAGCAGCTTACGGGGGGGCACAGATACGCAGTATTTT | CASSLRGGTDTQYF
. | TRBJ1-2 | . | TRBV29-1 | TGCAGCGCTGGACTGGACCGCGGCTACACCTTC | CSAGLDRGYTF
. | TRBJ2-5 | TRBD1 | TRBV13 | TGTGCCAGCAGCTTAGCCCCTCGGACAGGGACTCTTCAAGAGACCCAGTACTTC | CASSLAPRTGTLQETQYF